This T cell receptor beta chain was captured by sequencing in a study of T cell responses to AZD1222 COVID-19 vaccine. CDR1 and CDR2 from the germline V gene are SGHRS and YFSETQ. Trimming shortened V by 4 bases and J by 7 bases, and 24 bases separated the two germline ends. The CDR3 is 17 residues long. Measured with immunoSEQ multiplex PCR; TCRdb has only the in-frame clones, and not every one. The sample shows about 40,000 clones, roughly 85% of them seen only once. The material was peripheral blood, obtained 28 days after the second dose of the MenACWY control vaccine. This TCR came from an adult who received the MenACWY meningococcal vaccine as a control. J is TRBJ2-1 and V is TRBV5-1; D is perhaps TRBD2 (6 bases). CDR3 protein: CASSPGSVAVTGNEQFF. CDR3 bases: TGCGCCAGCAGCCCTGGCTCCGTAGCGGTCACTGGTAATGAGCAGTTCTTC.